Listed below are T cell receptor beta chains from one sample, sequenced in a study of spatial heterogeneity in lung cancer. TCRdb analysed the 5' RACE reads with MiXCR anew, one entry per CDR3 protein. This sample has tens of thousands of distinct CDR3 sequences, with approximately 13% found just once. The starting material was PBMCs, obtained at surgery. These receptors were collected from a male donor with early-stage non-small cell lung cancer. Both conserved end residues are part of each CDR3. The D gene is left open where the match is weak. A clone size is listed for some rows: how often the clone was seen (once, few, many), or a class if it is expanded.

J gene | V gene | D gene | clone size | CDR3 protein | CDR3 DNA
TRBJ1-6 | TRBV20-1 | TRBD1 | NA | CSGTTGQGRSPLHF | TGCAGTGGTACTACGGGACAGGGTCGCTCACCCCTCCACTTT
TRBJ2-3 | TRBV4-1 | TRBD2 | few | CASSPNLAGGRADTQYF | TGCGCCAGCAGCCCGAATCTAGCGGGGGGCCGAGCCGATACGCAGTATTTT
TRBJ2-3 | TRBV2 | NA | many | CASPMDRASDTQYF | TGTGCCAGCCCCATGGACAGAGCTTCAGATACGCAGTATTTT
TRBJ2-3 | TRBV20-1 | TRBD2 | few | CSALGLAGVADTQYF | TGCAGTGCCTTGGGACTAGCGGGAGTAGCGGATACGCAGTATTTT
TRBJ2-1 | TRBV7-7 | TRBD2 | many | CASSQSGGDNEQFF | TGTGCTAGCAGCCAGAGCGGGGGGGACAATGAGCAGTTCTTC
TRBJ1-1 | TRBV5-1 | NA | NA | CASSATNSGTEAFF | TGCGCCAGCAGCGCTACAAATTCAGGGACTGAAGCTTTCTTT
TRBJ1-3 | TRBV7-2 | NA | NA | CASSSVRLSGNTIYF | TGTGCCAGCAGCTCCGTCAGACTCTCTGGAAACACCATATATTTT
TRBJ2-1 | TRBV10-3 | NA | many | CAISESLSRNEQFF | TGTGCCATCAGTGAGTCGCTTAGTCGAAATGAGCAGTTCTTC
TRBJ2-5 | TRBV5-1 | TRBD1 | many | CASSSDGTEETQYF | TGCGCCAGCAGCTCAGATGGGACAGAAGAGACCCAGTACTTC
TRBJ2-7 | TRBV4-1 | TRBD1 | many | CASSQGGQEYEQYF | TGCGCCAGCAGCCAAGGCGGACAGGAGTACGAGCAGTACTTC
TRBJ1-1 | TRBV3-1 | NA | NA | CASSPLREVGLAEAFF | TGTGCCAGCAGCCCCCTTAGGGAGGTCGGTTTGGCTGAAGCTTTCTTT
TRBJ2-7 | TRBV4-1 | NA | few | CASSRILGDPSYEQYF | TGCGCCAGCAGCCGCATACTAGGTGACCCCTCCTACGAGCAGTACTTC
TRBJ1-2 | TRBV25-1 | TRBD1 | NA | CASSGTTGTLYGYTF | TGTGCCAGCAGTGGAACGACAGGGACTCTCTATGGCTACACCTTC
TRBJ1-5 | TRBV12-3/TRBV12-4 | TRBD1 | NA | CASSPPGGGWGQPQHF | TGTGCCAGCAGTCCCCCAGGGGGGGGCTGGGGTCAGCCCCAGCATTTT
TRBJ1-6 | TRBV6-4 | TRBD1 | few | CASSDLAGGHSPLHF | TGTGCCAGCAGTGACTTGGCAGGGGGTCATTCACCCCTCCACTTT
TRBJ1-4 | TRBV29-1 | NA | many | CSVAPLEHGEKLFF | TGCAGCGTTGCCCCCCTCGAACATGGGGAAAAACTGTTTTTT
TRBJ1-1 | TRBV6-4 | NA | few | CASSEFRGTEAFF | TGTGCCAGCAGTGAGTTCAGGGGCACTGAAGCTTTCTTT
TRBJ1-2 | TRBV29-1 | NA | few | CSALMGYGYTF | TGCAGCGCGCTGATGGGCTATGGCTACACCTTC
TRBJ2-1 | TRBV5-5 | TRBD2 | few | CASSPFGGGSHNEQFF | TGTGCCAGCAGCCCCTTTGGCGGGGGTTCACACAATGAGCAGTTCTTC
TRBJ2-2 | TRBV6-2/TRBV6-3 | TRBD2 | NA | CASSLRLADTGELFF | TGTGCCAGCAGTTTGAGACTAGCAGACACCGGGGAGCTGTTTTTT
TRBJ1-5 | TRBV5-1 | TRBD1 | NA | CASSLTGLEGNQPQHF | TGCGCCAGCAGCCTGACAGGGTTGGAGGGCAATCAGCCCCAGCATTTT
TRBJ1-2 | TRBV4-1 | TRBD1 | NA | CASSQRDRSAYGYTF | TGCGCCAGCAGCCAAAGGGACAGATCGGCCTATGGCTACACCTTC
TRBJ2-7 | TRBV29-1 | NA | few | CSVETYPYEQYF | TGCAGCGTTGAAACCTATCCCTACGAGCAGTACTTC
TRBJ1-1 | TRBV6-2/TRBV6-3 | NA | few | CASRATQGTEAFF | TGTGCCAGCAGAGCGACTCAGGGGACTGAAGCTTTCTTT
TRBJ1-2 | TRBV29-1 | NA | few | CSVGGREGYTF | TGCAGCGTTGGCGGACGCGAGGGCTACACCTTC
TRBJ1-1 | TRBV12-5 | NA | many | CASGGQTDTEAFF | TGTGCTAGTGGTGGTCAAACGGACACTGAAGCTTTCTTT
TRBJ1-1 | TRBV20-1 | NA | NA | CSAEGARAEAFF | TGCAGTGCTGAAGGGGCGCGGGCTGAAGCTTTCTTT
TRBJ2-2 | TRBV12-3/TRBV12-4 | NA | NA | CASSRGAARNTGELFF | TGTGCCAGCAGTAGAGGAGCAGCGAGGAACACCGGGGAGCTGTTTTTT
TRBJ1-1 | TRBV6-2/TRBV6-3 | TRBD1 | NA | CASSDRGINTEAFF | TGTGCCAGCAGCGACAGGGGCATTAACACTGAAGCTTTCTTT
TRBJ2-7 | TRBV6-6 | TRBD2 | many | CASSSGTSGSDEQYF | TGTGCCAGCAGCTCGGGGACTAGCGGGAGTGACGAGCAGTACTTC
TRBJ2-7 | TRBV28 | NA | many | CASSLLVREQYF | TGTGCCAGCAGTTTGCTGGTTCGGGAGCAGTACTTC
TRBJ2-3 | TRBV14 | NA | many | CASSLVVTDTQYF | TGTGCCAGCAGCCTGGTAGTCACAGATACGCAGTATTTT
TRBJ2-1 | TRBV18 | TRBD2 | few | CASSPPAGGYNEQFF | TGTGCCAGCTCACCTCCAGCGGGAGGGTACAATGAGCAGTTCTTC
TRBJ2-7 | TRBV3-1 | NA | NA | CASSPDPADYIYEQYF | TGTGCCAGCAGCCCCGACCCTGCGGACTACATCTACGAGCAGTACTTC
TRBJ2-7 | TRBV5-6 | NA | NA | CASSLEPGIHYEQYF | TGTGCCAGCAGCTTGGAACCCGGGATCCACTACGAGCAGTACTTC
TRBJ1-2 | TRBV20-1 | NA | NA | CSAPLTGRQTNYGYTF | TGCAGTGCGCCGTTGACGGGACGGCAAACTAACTATGGCTACACCTTC
TRBJ2-7 | TRBV9 | TRBD2 | many | CASGGEFYEQYF | TGTGCCAGCGGGGGGGAGTTCTACGAGCAGTACTTC
TRBJ2-3 | TRBV7-9 | TRBD1 | many | CASSHGTGDFVTDTQYF | TGTGCCAGCAGCCACGGGACAGGTGATTTCGTGACAGATACGCAGTATTTT
TRBJ2-1 | TRBV5-1 | NA | many | CASSSRAGRNEQFF | TGCGCCAGCAGCTCCCGTGCGGGGAGGAATGAGCAGTTCTTC
TRBJ2-2 | TRBV24-1 | NA | NA | CATSDLTRTGELFF | TGTGCCACCAGTGATTTGACGAGAACCGGGGAGCTGTTTTTT
TRBJ1-3 | TRBV4-2 | NA | NA | CASSQEDGRSSSGNTIYF | TGTGCCAGCAGCCAAGAGGACGGACGATCGAGCTCTGGAAACACCATATATTTT
TRBJ2-5 | TRBV5-1 | NA | NA | CASSRVGQGLETQYF | TGCGCCAGCAGCCGGGTGGGCCAGGGGTTAGAGACCCAGTACTTC
TRBJ1-1 | TRBV29-1 | NA | NA | CSDITKRAEAFF | TGCAGCGACATTACTAAGCGAGCTGAAGCTTTCTTT
TRBJ2-3 | TRBV6-4 | TRBD2 | many | CASSGLAGAYTQYF | TGTGCCAGCAGTGGACTAGCGGGAGCATATACGCAGTATTTT
TRBJ2-1 | TRBV7-7 | NA | NA | CASSSLGPRHEQFF | TGTGCTAGCAGCTCCCTAGGGCCACGCCATGAGCAGTTCTTC
TRBJ1-6 | TRBV7-2 | TRBD1 | NA | CASSLPGQGAGNSPLHF | TGTGCCAGCAGCTTACCGGGACAGGGGGCTGGTAATTCACCCCTCCACTTT
TRBJ2-2 | TRBV6-5 | NA | few | CASSYSSGTTGELFF | TGTGCCAGCAGTTATTCGTCAGGGACCACCGGGGAGCTGTTTTTT
TRBJ2-7 | TRBV13 | TRBD2 | few | CASSSLSGRAEYEQYF | TGTGCCAGCAGCTCCCTTAGCGGGAGGGCCGAGTACGAGCAGTACTTC
TRBJ1-5 | TRBV2 | NA | few | CASSEAGRGGRNQPQHF | TGTGCCAGCAGTGAAGCGGGTCGGGGTGGACGCAATCAGCCCCAGCATTTT
TRBJ2-3 | TRBV11-2 | NA | few | CASSLSATQYF | TGTGCCAGCAGCTTATCTGCTACGCAGTATTTT
TRBJ2-3 | TRBV5-1 | NA | many | CASSSPGTDTQYF | TGCGCCAGCAGCTCACCAGGGACAGATACGCAGTATTTT
TRBJ1-2 | TRBV5-1 | TRBD1 | NA | CASSSLTGLHYGYTF | TGCGCCAGCAGCTCCCTGACAGGGTTGCACTATGGCTACACCTTC
TRBJ2-4 | TRBV25-1 | NA | few | CASSEASRNIQYF | TGTGCCAGCAGTGAAGCTAGCAGAAACATTCAGTACTTC
TRBJ2-7 | TRBV29-1 | NA | few | CSVVNTVSYEQYF | TGCAGCGTTGTTAACACGGTTTCCTACGAGCAGTACTTC
TRBJ2-1 | TRBV7-2 | NA | NA | CASSRPGLTYNEQFF | TGTGCCAGCAGCCGTCCGGGACTGACCTACAATGAGCAGTTCTTC
TRBJ2-4 | TRBV20-1 | NA | many | CSAARDGENIQYF | TGCAGTGCCGCCAGGGACGGGGAAAACATTCAGTACTTC
TRBJ1-5 | TRBV28 | NA | NA | CASSLGRDGPQHF | TGTGCCAGCAGTTTAGGGAGGGACGGACCCCAGCATTTT